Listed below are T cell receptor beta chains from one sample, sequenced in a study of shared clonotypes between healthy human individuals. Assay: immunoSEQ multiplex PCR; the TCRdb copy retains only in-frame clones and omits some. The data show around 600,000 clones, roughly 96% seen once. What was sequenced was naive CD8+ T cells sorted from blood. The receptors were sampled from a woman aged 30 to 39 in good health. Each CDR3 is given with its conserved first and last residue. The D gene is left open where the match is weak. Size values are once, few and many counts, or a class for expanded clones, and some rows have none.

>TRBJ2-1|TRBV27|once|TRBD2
TGTGCCAGCAGTTTAGGACTAGCGAACTACAATGAGCAGTTCTTC
CASSLGLANYNEQFF
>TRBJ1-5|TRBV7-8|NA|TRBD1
TGTGCCAGCAGCGCGACAGGGGGCCGAAACAATCAGCCCCAGCATTTT
CASSATGGRNNQPQHF
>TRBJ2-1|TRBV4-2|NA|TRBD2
TGTGCCAGCAGCCAAGAACGAGCGGGAGACAATGAGCAGTTCTTC
CASSQERAGDNEQFF
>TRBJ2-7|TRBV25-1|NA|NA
TGTGCCAGCAGTGAGTTAGGGGGCTACGAGCAGTACTTC
CASSELGGYEQYF
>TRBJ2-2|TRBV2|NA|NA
TGTGCCAGCGGTACCGGGGAGCTGTTTTTT
CASGTGELFF
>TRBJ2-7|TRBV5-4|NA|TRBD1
TGTGCCAGCAGTCCCGGGACAGGGTCGGGACAGTACTTC
CASSPGTGSGQYF
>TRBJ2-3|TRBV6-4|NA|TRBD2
TGTGCCAGCAGTGACCTAGCGGGGGCAGATACGCAGTATTTT
CASSDLAGADTQYF
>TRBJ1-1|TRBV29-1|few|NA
TGCAGCGTGTACATTTTGAATGAAGCTTTCTTT
CSVYILNEAFF
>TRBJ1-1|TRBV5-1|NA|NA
TGCGCCAGCAGCTTGTCTCTGGGCACTGAAGCTTTCTTT
CASSLSLGTEAFF
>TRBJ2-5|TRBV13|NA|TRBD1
TGTGCCAGCCAGAATCGGACAGGGAAGGAGGAGACCCAGTACTTC
CASQNRTGKEETQYF
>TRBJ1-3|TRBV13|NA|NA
TGTGCCAGCAGCGTAGGGGTGACTGCAAACACCATATATTTT
CASSVGVTANTIYF
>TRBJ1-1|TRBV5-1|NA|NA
TGCGCCAGCAGCTTGGCCAGTGGGCGGAACACTGAAGCTTTCTTT
CASSLASGRNTEAFF
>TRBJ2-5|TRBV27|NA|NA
TGTGCCAGCAGTTTATACGGAGAGACCCAGTACTTC
CASSLYGETQYF
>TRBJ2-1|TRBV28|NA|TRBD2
TGTGCCAGCAGTTTCCTAGCGGGAGGCTCCTACAATGAGCAGTTCTTC
CASSFLAGGSYNEQFF
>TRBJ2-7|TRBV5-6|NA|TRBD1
TGTGCCAGCAGCATTGAACAGGGGGCTAACTACGAGCAGTACTTC
CASSIEQGANYEQYF
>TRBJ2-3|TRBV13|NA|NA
TGTGCCAGCAGCGCCAGGATCACCACGGATACGCAGTATTTT
CASSARITTDTQYF
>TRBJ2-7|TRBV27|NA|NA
TGTGCCAGCAGTCCCTCACTTGGCTCACTTACCTACGAGCAGTACTTC
CASSPSLGSLTYEQYF
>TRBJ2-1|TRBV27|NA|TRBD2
TGTGCCAGTACTAGCGGGGGAAATGAGCAGTTCTTC
CASTSGGNEQFF
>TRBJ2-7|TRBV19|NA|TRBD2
TGTGCCAGTAGTGCGAGACTAGCGGGACACGAGCAGTACTTC
CASSARLAGHEQYF
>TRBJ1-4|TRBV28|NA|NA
TGTGCCAGCAGGGGGACGGGGACGCTGGAAAAACTGTTTTTT
CASRGTGTLEKLFF
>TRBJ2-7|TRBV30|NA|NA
TGTGCCTGGAGTGTGTCGAGCGGGTCCTACGAGCAGTACTTC
CAWSVSSGSYEQYF
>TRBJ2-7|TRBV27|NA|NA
TGTGCCAGCAGTTTCCTGGGCTCCTACGAGCAGTACTTC
CASSFLGSYEQYF
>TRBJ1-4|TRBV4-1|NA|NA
TGCGCCAGCAGCCAAGAGGGGGAGGGGATGGAGGAAAAACTGTTTTTT
CASSQEGEGMEEKLFF
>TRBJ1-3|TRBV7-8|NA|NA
TGTGCCAGCAGCTTATCGGGGGGCTCTGGAAACACCATATATTTT
CASSLSGGSGNTIYF
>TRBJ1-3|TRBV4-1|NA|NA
TGCGCCAGCAGCCAAACCCGGGACACCTCTGGAAACACCATATATTTT
CASSQTRDTSGNTIYF
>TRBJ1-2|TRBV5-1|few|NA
TGCGCCAGCAGTCCAGGGCTCGGCTACACCTTC
CASSPGLGYTF
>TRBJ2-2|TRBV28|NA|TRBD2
TGTGCCAGCAGTTTTACTAGCGGGAACACCGGGGAGCTGTTTTTT
CASSFTSGNTGELFF
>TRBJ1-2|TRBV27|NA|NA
TGTGCCAGCAGTTTAGGGGGGATAGATGGCTACACCTTC
CASSLGGIDGYTF
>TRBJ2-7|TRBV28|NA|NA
TGTGCCAGCAGTTCCCGAGGGAACTACGAGCAGTACTTC
CASSSRGNYEQYF
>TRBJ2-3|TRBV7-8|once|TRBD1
TGTGCCAGCAGCTCCTCACCGGGACAGGGGCTCACAGATACGCAGTATTTT
CASSSSPGQGLTDTQYF
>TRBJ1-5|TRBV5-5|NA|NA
TGTGCCAGCAGCTTGGCTGCAGGAGAACTAAATCAGCCCCAGCATTTT
CASSLAAGELNQPQHF
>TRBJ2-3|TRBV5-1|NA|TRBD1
TGCGCCAGCAGCTCCGGATGGGACAGGGGGCAGGTAGATACGCAGTATTTT
CASSSGWDRGQVDTQYF
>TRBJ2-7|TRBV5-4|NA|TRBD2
TGTGCCAGCAGCTTGGATCCTAGCGGGGCTCATTACGAGCAGTACTTC
CASSLDPSGAHYEQYF
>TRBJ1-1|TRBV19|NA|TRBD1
TGTGCCAGTAGTGCTGGGGACAGGGTGGACACTGAAGCTTTCTTT
CASSAGDRVDTEAFF
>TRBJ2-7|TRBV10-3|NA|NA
TGTGCCATCAGTGAGGAGGCAGGGATCGAGCAGTACTTC
CAISEEAGIEQYF
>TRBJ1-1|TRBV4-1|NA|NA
TGCGCCAGCAGCCACACGGTCGGGGAAGCTTTCTTT
CASSHTVGEAFF
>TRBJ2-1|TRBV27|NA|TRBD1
TGTGCCAGCGGGACAGGGGGGACCTACAATGAGCAGTTCTTC
CASGTGGTYNEQFF
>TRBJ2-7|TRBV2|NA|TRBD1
TGTGCCAGCAGATCCGGGACAGGGGATTTCGAGCAGTACTTC
CASRSGTGDFEQYF
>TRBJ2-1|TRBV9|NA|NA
TGTGCCAGCAGCGTAGGTTCAAGGGTTGAGCAGTTCTTC
CASSVGSRVEQFF
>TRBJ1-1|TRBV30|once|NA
TGTGCCTGGAGGGGAAACACTGAAGCTTTCTTT
CAWRGNTEAFF
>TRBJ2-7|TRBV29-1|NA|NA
TGCAGCGTTGTGAGCGGCTACTACGAGCAGTACTTC
CSVVSGYYEQYF
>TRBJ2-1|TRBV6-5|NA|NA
TGTGCCAGCAGTTACTCGGCGGGAAGCTACAATGAGCAGTTCTTC
CASSYSAGSYNEQFF